The TCR beta chain described here comes from a study of cytotoxic CD8 clonotypes in ibrutinib-treated CLL (dated by TCRdb to the early 2020s). The study in broad terms: The cohort was composed of about 10 relapsed/refractory and roughly 14 treatment-naive patients; IGHV unmutated status was identified in 17 to 18 patients. Partial responses were observed in 24 patients and complete responses in 2; after a median follow-up of about 69 months, remission was maintained in approximately 14 patients and progression was observed in approximately 12. The response samples were drawn at a median of approximately 11 months into treatment, with a range of about 6 to 40 months. An average of 255,043 productive templates and tens of thousands of productive rearrangements was obtained per sample. Of the approximately 86 participants in the trial, 25 to 30 had longitudinal samples available. Cryopreserved peripheral blood mononuclear cells were obtained before treatment, at response, and at either sustained remission or disease progression. Every remission and progressive disease sample was obtained while ibrutinib was still being received by the patients. Points the paper makes about the study in general: Public clonotypes were rare and either contracted or stayed stable during treatment, and the rise in clonality at ibrutinib response reflected the expansion of private clonotypes. Baseline clonality was found to be higher than that of age-matched healthy donors and was strongly correlated with circulating CD8+ T-cell counts. Lymph node repertoires were not examined, and the timing of sampling was not matched between patients in sustained remission and those whose disease progressed. Clonality increased at ibrutinib response, stayed stable in sustained remission, and fell back toward baseline at progression.

Per the germline V gene, MNHEY is the CDR1 and SVGAGI is the CDR2. The CDR3 holds 15 amino acids from the cysteine to the phenylalanine. Only the CDR3 portion is preserved as DNA: 45 bases, with reading frame beginning at the first base. Relative to germline, V is missing 7 bases and J is missing 8 bases, with 9 bases of the junction outside any gene match. A MiSeq instrument was used for deep resolution sequencing, which targeted depths ranging from 1 in 1 million up to 1 in 200,000 T cells, with coverage averaging 10x for each clonotype. The immunoSEQ hsTCRB Kit was used to generate TCR beta libraries. As for the original processing: The data were analyzed with ImmunoSEQ Analyzer and ImmunoSEQ Data Assistant, and V, D and J gene assignments followed IMGT definitions. Clonality, with values ranging from 0 to 1, was calculated as one minus the normalized Shannon entropy of productive rearrangement frequencies. Public clonotype analysis was restricted to overrepresented clonotypes comprising at least 0.05% of each patient's repertoire. Repertoires from approximately 13 age-matched healthy donors in immuneACCESS were used as clonality controls. In its TCRdb copy, this immuneACCESS table keeps in-frame sequences only and misses some clones. Where compared with another copy, unresolved V genes explain less than half of these, and the others have no known cause. The DNA was the basis for D and trimming; V, J and clone size are from that table. The sample contains roughly 250,000 clones, 70% of them found a single time. Of the sample, 15% falls within the top ten clones.

The time point label, as the study defines it: less than 30 months on ibrutinib. Around 2 micrograms of genomic DNA were extracted from cryopreserved PBMCs for TCR beta library preparation. Longitudinal blood samples from CLL patients on ibrutinib monotherapy were analyzed using high-throughput TCR beta sequencing. The patients took part in an open-label, single-center phase 2 trial of ibrutinib monotherapy. Note on this clone: It has no known antigen specificity. Base qualities are not at hand, and no much larger clone is one base apart.

The sequence derives from a human donor with chronic lymphocytic leukemia. The chain joins TRBV6-5 to TRBJ2-1; TRBD2 aligns with 12 central bases. This material consisted of PBMCs, taken after 24 months of ibrutinib treatment. In nucleotides, the sequence is TGTGCCAGCAAGAGGTTGCTAGCGGGAGGGGATGAGCAGTTCTTC. This sequence encodes CASKRLLAGGDEQFF.